This T cell receptor beta chain was captured by sequencing in a study of blood T cell repertoires in COVID-19. This CDR3 has 18 amino acids. CDR1 and CDR2 from the germline V gene are LGHNA and YNFKEQ. V lost 0 bases and J lost 1, with 18 bases in between. Measured with immunoSEQ multiplex PCR; TCRdb has only the in-frame clones, and not every one. The sample lists 250,000 to 300,000 clones, about three quarters occurring once. V is TRBV4-2 and J is TRBJ1-1; the D gene is possibly TRBD1 (5 bases). The sequence was obtained from a woman of 80 years or more with acute or convalescent COVID-19. Sequencing was performed on peripheral blood. The CDR3 region is CASSQDAAGGHGNTEAFF. The CDR3 region has the DNA TGTGCCAGCAGCCAAGATGCGGCGGGGGGTCATGGGAACACTGAAGCTTTCTTT.